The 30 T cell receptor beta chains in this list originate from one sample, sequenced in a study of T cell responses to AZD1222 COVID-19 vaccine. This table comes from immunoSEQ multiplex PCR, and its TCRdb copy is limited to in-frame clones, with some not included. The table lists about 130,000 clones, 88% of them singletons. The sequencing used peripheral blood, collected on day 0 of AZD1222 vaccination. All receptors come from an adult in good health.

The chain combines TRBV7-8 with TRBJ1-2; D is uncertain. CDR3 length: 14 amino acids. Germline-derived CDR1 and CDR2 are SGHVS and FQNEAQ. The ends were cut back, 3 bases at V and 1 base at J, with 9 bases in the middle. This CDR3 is CASSFQEHNYGYTF. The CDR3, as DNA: TGTGCCAGCAGCTTCCAGGAGCATAACTATGGCTACACCTTC. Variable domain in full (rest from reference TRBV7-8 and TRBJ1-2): GAGVSQSPRYKVAKRGQDVALRCDPISGHVSLFWYQQALGQGPEFLTYFQNEAQLDKSGLPSDRFFAERPEGSVSTLKIQRTQQEDSAVYLCASSFQEHNYGYTFGSGTRLTVV.

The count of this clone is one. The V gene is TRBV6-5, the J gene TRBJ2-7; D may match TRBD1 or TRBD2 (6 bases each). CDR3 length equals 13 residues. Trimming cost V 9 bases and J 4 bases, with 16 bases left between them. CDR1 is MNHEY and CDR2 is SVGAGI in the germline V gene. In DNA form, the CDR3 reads TGTGCCAGTGGGGGGCCAGGGGATTACGAGCAGTACTTC. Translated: CASGGPGDYEQYF.

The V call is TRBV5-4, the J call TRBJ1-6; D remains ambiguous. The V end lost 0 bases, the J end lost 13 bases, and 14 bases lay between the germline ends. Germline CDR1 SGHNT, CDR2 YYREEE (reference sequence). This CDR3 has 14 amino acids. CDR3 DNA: TGTGCCAGCAGCTTGGGCCCCAACCTGGGGCCCCTCCACTTT. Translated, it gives CASSLGPNLGPLHF.

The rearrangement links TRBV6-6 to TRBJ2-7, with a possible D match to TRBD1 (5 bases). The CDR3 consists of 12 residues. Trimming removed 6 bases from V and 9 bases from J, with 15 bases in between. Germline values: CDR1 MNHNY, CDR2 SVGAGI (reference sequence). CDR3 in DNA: TGTGCCAGCAGCACCAGGGTTTATGCGCAGTACTTC. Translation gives CASSTRVYAQYF.

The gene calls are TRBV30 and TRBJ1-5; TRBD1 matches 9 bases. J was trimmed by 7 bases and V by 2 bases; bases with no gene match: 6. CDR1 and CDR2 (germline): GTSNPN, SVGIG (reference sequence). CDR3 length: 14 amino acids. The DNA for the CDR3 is TGTGCCTGGAGTCAGACAGGGGGAAGGCAGCCCCAGCATTTT. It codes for CAWSQTGGRQPQHF.

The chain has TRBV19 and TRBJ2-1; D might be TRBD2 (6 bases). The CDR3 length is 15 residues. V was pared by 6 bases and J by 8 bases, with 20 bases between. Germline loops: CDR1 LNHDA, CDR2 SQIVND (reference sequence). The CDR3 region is CASRAGEAGADEQFF. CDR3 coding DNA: TGTGCCAGTAGGGCCGGGGAGGCCGGAGCAGATGAGCAGTTCTTC.

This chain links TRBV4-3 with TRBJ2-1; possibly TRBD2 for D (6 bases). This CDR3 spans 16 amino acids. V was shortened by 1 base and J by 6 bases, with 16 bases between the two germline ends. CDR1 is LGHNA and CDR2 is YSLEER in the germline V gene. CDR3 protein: CASSQVGGPLGNEQFF. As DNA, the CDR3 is TGCGCCAGCAGCCAAGTCGGGGGACCCTTGGGCAATGAGCAGTTCTTC.

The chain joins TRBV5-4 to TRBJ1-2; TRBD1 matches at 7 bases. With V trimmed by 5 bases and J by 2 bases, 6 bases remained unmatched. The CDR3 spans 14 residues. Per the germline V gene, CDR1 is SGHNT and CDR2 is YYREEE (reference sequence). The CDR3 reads CASSSMGQNYGYTF. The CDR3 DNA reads TGTGCCAGCAGTTCCATGGGACAGAACTATGGCTACACCTTC.

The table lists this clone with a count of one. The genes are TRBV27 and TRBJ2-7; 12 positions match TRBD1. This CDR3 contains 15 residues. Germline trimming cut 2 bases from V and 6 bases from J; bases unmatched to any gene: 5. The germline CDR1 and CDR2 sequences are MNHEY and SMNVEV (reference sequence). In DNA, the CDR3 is TGTGCCAGCAGTTTAGTGGGACAGGGGGCGCGCGAGCAGTACTTC. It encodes CASSLVGQGAREQYF.

The CDR3 DNA follows: TGTGCCATCAGTGACCCCCTCTGGAGGTCCTACGAGCAGTACTTC. This codes for CAISDPLWRSYEQYF. The V call is TRBV10-3, the J call TRBJ2-7; TRBD2 is a possible D gene (5 bases). V dropped 3 bases and J dropped 1 base, with 13 bases sitting between them. The CDR3 runs 15 residues. CDR1 and CDR2 from the germline V gene are ENHRY and SYGVKD.

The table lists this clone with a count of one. The CDR3 sequence is CSVAPGAGTEAFF. CDR3 DNA sequence: TGCAGCGTAGCCCCAGGGGCAGGCACTGAAGCTTTCTTT. The chain combines TRBV29-1 with TRBJ1-1; D is perhaps TRBD1 (6 bases). Trimming cost V 6 bases and J 4 bases, with 15 bases left between them. The CDR3 is 13 residues long. The germline CDR1 and CDR2 sequences are SQVTM and ANQGSEA.

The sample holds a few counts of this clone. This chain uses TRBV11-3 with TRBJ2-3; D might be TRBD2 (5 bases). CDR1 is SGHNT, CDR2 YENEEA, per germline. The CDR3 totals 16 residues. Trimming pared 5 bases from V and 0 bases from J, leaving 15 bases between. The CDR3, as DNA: TGTGCCAGCAGCCATAGCGTGAACCCTAGCACAGATACGCAGTATTTT. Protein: CASSHSVNPSTDTQYF.

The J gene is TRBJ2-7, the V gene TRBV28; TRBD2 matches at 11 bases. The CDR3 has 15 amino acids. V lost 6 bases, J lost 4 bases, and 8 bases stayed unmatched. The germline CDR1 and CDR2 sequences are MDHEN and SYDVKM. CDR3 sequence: CASRPLAGGSYEQYF. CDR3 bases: TGTGCCAGCAGACCCCTAGCGGGGGGCTCTTACGAGCAGTACTTC.

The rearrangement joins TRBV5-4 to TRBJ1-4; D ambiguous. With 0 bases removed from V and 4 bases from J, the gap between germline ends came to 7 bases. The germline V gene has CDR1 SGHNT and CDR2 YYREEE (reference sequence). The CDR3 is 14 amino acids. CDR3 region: CASSLGESNEKLFF. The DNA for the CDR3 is TGTGCCAGCAGCTTGGGAGAAAGTAATGAAAAACTGTTTTTT.

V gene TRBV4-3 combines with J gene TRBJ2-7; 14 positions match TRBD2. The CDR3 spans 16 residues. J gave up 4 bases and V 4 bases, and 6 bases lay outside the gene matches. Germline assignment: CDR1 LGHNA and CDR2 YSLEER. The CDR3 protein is CASSPTGTSGSYEQYF. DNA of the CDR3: TGCGCCAGCAGCCCAACCGGGACTAGCGGGAGTTACGAGCAGTACTTC.

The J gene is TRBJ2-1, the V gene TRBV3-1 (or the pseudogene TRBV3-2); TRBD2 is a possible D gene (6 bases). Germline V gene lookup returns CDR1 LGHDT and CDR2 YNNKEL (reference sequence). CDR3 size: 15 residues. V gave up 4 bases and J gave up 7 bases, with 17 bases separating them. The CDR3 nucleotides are TGTGCCAGCAGCCCCGGAGGGCCCAAGGGGAATGAGCAGTTCTTC. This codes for CASSPGGPKGNEQFF.

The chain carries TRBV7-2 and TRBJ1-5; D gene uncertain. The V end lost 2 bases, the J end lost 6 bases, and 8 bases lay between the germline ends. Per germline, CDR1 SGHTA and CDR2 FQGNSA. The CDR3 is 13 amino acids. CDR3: CASSLTVIQPQHF. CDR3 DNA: TGTGCCAGCAGCTTAACAGTCATTCAGCCCCAGCATTTT.

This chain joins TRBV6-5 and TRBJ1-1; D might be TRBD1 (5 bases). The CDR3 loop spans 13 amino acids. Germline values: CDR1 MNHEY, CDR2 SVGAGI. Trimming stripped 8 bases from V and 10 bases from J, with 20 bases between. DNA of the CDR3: TGTGCCAGCCACTTCGGGGGAGCCCTTCCAGCTTTCTTT. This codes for CASHFGGALPAFF.

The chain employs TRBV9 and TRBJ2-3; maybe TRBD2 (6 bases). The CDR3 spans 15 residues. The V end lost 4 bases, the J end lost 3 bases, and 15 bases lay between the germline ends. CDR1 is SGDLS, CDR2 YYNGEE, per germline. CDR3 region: CASSPLYRETDTQYF. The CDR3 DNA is TGTGCCAGCAGCCCCCTCTACCGGGAGACAGATACGCAGTATTTT.

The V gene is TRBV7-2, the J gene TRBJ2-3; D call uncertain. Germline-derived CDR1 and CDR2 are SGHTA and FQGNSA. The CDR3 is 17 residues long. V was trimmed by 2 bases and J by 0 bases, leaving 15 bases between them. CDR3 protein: CASSLLGNPSSTDTQYF. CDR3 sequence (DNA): TGTGCCAGCAGCTTATTAGGCAATCCCTCTAGCACAGATACGCAGTATTTT.

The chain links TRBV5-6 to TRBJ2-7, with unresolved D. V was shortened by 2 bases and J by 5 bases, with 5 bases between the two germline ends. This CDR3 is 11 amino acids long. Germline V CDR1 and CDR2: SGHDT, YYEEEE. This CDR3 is CASSFRDEQYF. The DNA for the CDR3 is TGTGCCAGCAGCTTTAGGGACGAGCAGTACTTC.

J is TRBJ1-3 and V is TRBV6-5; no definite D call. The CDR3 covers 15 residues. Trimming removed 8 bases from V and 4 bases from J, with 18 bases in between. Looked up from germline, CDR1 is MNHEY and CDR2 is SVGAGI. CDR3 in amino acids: CASGYSGPAGNTIYF. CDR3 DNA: TGTGCCAGCGGGTACTCGGGCCCGGCGGGAAACACCATATATTTT.

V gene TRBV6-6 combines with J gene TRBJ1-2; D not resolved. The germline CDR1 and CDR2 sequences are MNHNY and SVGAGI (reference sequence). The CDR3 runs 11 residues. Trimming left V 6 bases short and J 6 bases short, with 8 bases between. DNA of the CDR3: TGTGCCAGCAGCCCTCTCCATGGCTACACCTTC. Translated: CASSPLHGYTF.

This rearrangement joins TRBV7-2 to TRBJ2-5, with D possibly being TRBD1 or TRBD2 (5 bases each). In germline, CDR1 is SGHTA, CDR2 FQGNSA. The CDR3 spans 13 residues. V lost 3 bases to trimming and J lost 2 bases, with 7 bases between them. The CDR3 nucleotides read TGTGCCAGCAGCTTGGGACCACAAGAGACCCAGTACTTC. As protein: CASSLGPQETQYF.

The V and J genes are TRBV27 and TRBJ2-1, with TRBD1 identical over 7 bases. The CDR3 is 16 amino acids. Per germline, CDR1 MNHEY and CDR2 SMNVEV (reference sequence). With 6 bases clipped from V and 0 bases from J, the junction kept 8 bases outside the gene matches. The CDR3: CASSQVGQSSYNEQFF. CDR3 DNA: TGTGCCAGCAGCCAAGTGGGACAGAGCTCCTACAATGAGCAGTTCTTC.

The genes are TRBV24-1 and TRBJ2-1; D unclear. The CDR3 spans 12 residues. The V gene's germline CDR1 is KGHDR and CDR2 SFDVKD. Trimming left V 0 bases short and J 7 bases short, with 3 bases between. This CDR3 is CATSDLSNEQFF. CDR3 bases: TGTGCCACCAGTGATTTGTCGAATGAGCAGTTCTTC.

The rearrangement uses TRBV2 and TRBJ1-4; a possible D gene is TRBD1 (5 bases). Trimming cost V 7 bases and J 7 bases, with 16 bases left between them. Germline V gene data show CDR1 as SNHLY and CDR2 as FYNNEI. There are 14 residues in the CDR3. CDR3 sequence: CASNSQVVGEKLFF. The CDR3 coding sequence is TGTGCCAGCAATTCACAGGTAGTTGGTGAAAAACTGTTTTTT. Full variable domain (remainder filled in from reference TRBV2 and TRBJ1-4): EPEVTQTPSHQVTQMGQEVILRCVPISNHLYFYWYRQILGQKVEFLVSFYNNEISEKSEIFDDQFSVERPDGSNFTLKIRSTKLEDSAMYFCASNSQVVGEKLFFGSGTQLSVL.

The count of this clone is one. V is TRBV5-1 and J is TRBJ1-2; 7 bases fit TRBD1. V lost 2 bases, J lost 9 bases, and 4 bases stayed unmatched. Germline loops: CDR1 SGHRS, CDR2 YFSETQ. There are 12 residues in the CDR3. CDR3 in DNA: TGCGCCAGCAGCTTAGACAGGGTGCGCTACACCTTC. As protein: CASSLDRVRYTF.

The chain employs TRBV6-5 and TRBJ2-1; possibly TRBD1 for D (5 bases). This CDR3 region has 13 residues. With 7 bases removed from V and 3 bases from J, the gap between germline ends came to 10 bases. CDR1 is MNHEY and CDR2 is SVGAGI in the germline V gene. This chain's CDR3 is CASNDSGYNEQFF. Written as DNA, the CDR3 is TGTGCCAGCAACGACAGTGGCTACAATGAGCAGTTCTTC.

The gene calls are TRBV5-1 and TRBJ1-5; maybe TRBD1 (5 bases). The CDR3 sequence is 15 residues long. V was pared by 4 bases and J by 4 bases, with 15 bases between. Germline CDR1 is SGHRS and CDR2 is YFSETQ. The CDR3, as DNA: TGCGCCAGCAGCAGGGACGGGGAAAGAAATCAGCCCCAGCATTTT. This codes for CASSRDGERNQPQHF.